The T cell receptor beta chain under discussion was sequenced for a study of human T cells and chemical hapten exposure (dated by TCRdb to 2020 to 2022). Study-level background: For sensitization, 2% DPC in acetone was applied to a roughly 2 cm by roughly 2 cm area of upper inner arm skin. Patch tests used Finn chambers with 0.01% DPC on the upper back, scored after 6 days by International Contact Dermatitis Research Group standards. Blood for TCR sequencing was provided by twenty-nine alopecia patients at one to four time points (pre-sensitization, 2, 6 and 24 weeks). Alopecia areata with under or over 50% scalp involvement, alopecia totalis and alopecia universalis were represented in the patient cohort, which was mostly female. Throughout the approximately 23-week study period, patients were also given weekly therapeutic DPC doses on the scalp. Blood samples were taken from patients before sensitization (week 0) and at 2, 6 and about 24 weeks after DPC sensitization. In alopecia patients, the study followed how the peripheral blood TCR repertoire changed in vivo over primary and secondary sensitization to diphenylcyclopropenone (DPC), a hapten. Libraries were pooled for sequencing, and variation in per-sample TCR yields was attributed mainly to small differences in library volumes within the pool.

What the authors observed across the whole study: After repeated subsampling, the strength of the expansion versus patch-test correlation and the threshold at which it became significant changed. The number of PT1 expanded TCRs positively correlated with patch test score, significant at thresholds 8, 16 and 32 but not 4. Significantly more large CDR3 similarity clusters were formed by expanded TCRs than by pre-sensitization or healthy control sets, consistent with antigen-driven responses. The number of TCRs above 1 in 1000 frequency did not change with DPC sensitization; there was no evidence of global repertoire structure alterations. All patients had alopecia, a presumed autoimmune disease, so their immune response might differ from that of healthy individuals.

The sample holds a few counts of this clonotype. The clone's antigen remains unknown. Base qualities are not provided; no much larger clone lies one nucleotide away. The time point tag for this specimen amounts to: patch test 2, 6 weeks after DPC sensitization. This specimen's treatment or condition label, per the study, means: therapeutic diphenylcyclopropenone sensitization with weekly scalp DPC. At every patch-test visit, the blood draw took place before the patch test was put on. Patients were considered eligible if aged 18 to 70, diagnosed with alopecia and deemed suitable for DPC therapy, and patients were excluded if pregnant. Total RNA was isolated from unfractionated whole blood collected in Tempus Blood RNA tubes. Library preparation employed RACE. This sample was sequenced with a NextSeq 500. Library preparation attached unique molecular identifiers to individual cDNA molecules for quantitative, reproducible TCR counting. Both TCR alpha and TCR beta chains were sequenced from each blood RNA sample. The study's processing was this. The median number of TCRs per sample was approximately 96,000, ranging from 23,224 to 690,600. The Decombinator software suite was used to annotate V, J and CDR3 in the TCR reads. To make PS versus PT1 abundance plots, every sample was subsampled to the same number of TCRs (28,000). TCRs were defined as expanded if absent before sensitization and observed at least eight times at the 2-week time point. In TCRdb, the public reads were trimmed at Q25 with fastp and aligned with MiXCR, with productive beta chains retained. For every CDR3 protein sequence, its rows merge into one entry that carries the most common genes and DNA. Clone size and V and J calls follow TCRdb, not the original study. Here the sample has more than 85,000 distinct CDR3 sequences; less than 10% occur a single time. Clones ranked in the top ten supply about 3.4% of the sample.

V lost 3 bases and J lost 4 bases, and the count of bases not matched to a germline gene is 5. The CDR3 measures 14 amino acids from cysteine to phenylalanine. The DNA shown is the 42-base CDR3, in frame from base 1. Via the germline V gene (reference sequence), CDR1 is LNHDA and CDR2 SQIVND. This TCR was recovered from a woman aged 35 to 49 with alopecia areata. Some clones in this sample may be carry-over from other donors' samples. The material was whole blood, obtained in connection with sensitization to the hapten diphenylcyclopropenone (DPC). The chain is assembled from TRBV19 and TRBJ1-2; TRBD1 agrees with 7 junctional bases. The DNA sequence is as follows: TGTGCCAGTAGTATGAACAGGGGAGGCTATGGCTACACCTTC. It translates to CASSMNRGGYGYTF.